The sequence of this T cell receptor (beta chain) was determined in a study of CD8 T cells in ankylosing spondylitis. Study results and limitations: Reportedly, disease-linked clones are significantly enriched in ankylosing spondylitis patients' matched synovial fluid. Eight highly homologous variants made up a TCR beta motif, and this motif appeared characteristic of ankylosing spondylitis blood.

Library preparation for TCR beta used quantitative 5'-RACE with molecular barcodes. TCRdb processed the 5' RACE reads anew with MiXCR; each CDR3 protein has one entry. The sample consists of 350,000 or so distinct CDR3 sequences, around a tenth of them appearing once. Concerning this clonotype itself: Its antigen is undetermined.

CDR1 is SGHKS, CDR2 YYEKEE, per germline (reference sequence). The V and J ends lost 5 bases and 5 bases respectively, with 16 bases between them. This CDR3 region has 14 residues. This receptor was obtained from a female donor with ankylosing spondylitis or in good health (not recorded which). Sequenced sample: blood, either unsorted or a sorted T cell fraction (not recorded which). The chain is built from TRBV5-5 and TRBJ2-5; D gene ambiguous. The CDR3 DNA reads as TGTGCCAGCAGTATGCTGCAAGGGCGGGAGACCCAGTACTTC. Its protein product is CASSMLQGRETQYF.